This is a list of T cell receptor beta chains from one sample in a study of T cell clones after liver transplantation. The data were produced by immunoSEQ multiplex PCR, yet TCRdb's version contains in-frame clones alone and is incomplete. The sample has roughly 65,000 clones, roughly 92% seen once. Sequences were derived from CD4+ T cells from blood, sampled about 25 months after liver transplant. These receptors all come from a human patient who received a liver transplant. Some T cells may trace back to the graft donor. CDR3s include the opening cysteine and the closing phenylalanine or tryptophan. A D gene is named only where the DNA matches it firmly. Size tells how often a clone was seen (once, few, many) or the class of an expanded clone, and some rows leave it out.

V gene	D gene	J gene	clone size	CDR3 protein	CDR3 DNA
TRBV10-3	.	TRBJ2-5	.	CAIRGDAQETQYF	TGTGCCATCAGGGGGGACGCCCAAGAGACCCAGTACTTC
TRBV27	.	TRBJ1-2	.	CASSFFGRNYGYTF	TGTGCCAGCAGTTTTTTCGGACGCAACTATGGCTACACCTTC
TRBV7-9	TRBD2	TRBJ2-7	.	CASSRRLAGGPDYEQYF	TGTGCCAGCAGCCGACGACTAGCGGGAGGACCAGACTACGAGCAGTACTTC
TRBV2	TRBD1	TRBJ2-3	.	CASSKDRGTDTQYF	TGTGCCAGCAGTAAGGACAGGGGGACAGATACGCAGTATTTT
TRBV7-2	TRBD2	TRBJ2-1	.	CASSPRLAGSNEQFF	TGTGCCAGCAGTCCCAGGCTAGCGGGAAGCAATGAGCAGTTCTTC
TRBV29-1	.	TRBJ1-2	.	CSATQTNYGYTF	TGCAGCGCCACCCAGACTAACTATGGCTACACCTTC
TRBV23-1	.	TRBJ1-5	.	CASSQSCVERAYSNQPQHF	TGCGCCAGCAGTCAATCATGTGTTGAGAGGGCTTATAGCAATCAGCCCCAGCATTTT
TRBV30	.	TRBJ1-2	.	CAWATEANYGYTF	TGTGCCTGGGCGACAGAAGCTAACTATGGCTACACCTTC
TRBV4-2	TRBD2	TRBJ2-3	.	CASSQETGGVDTQYF	TGTGCCAGCAGCCAAGAGACGGGAGGGGTAGATACGCAGTATTTT
TRBV29-1	TRBD2	TRBJ2-1	.	CSAHPRTSGYNEQFF	TGCAGCGCCCACCCCCGGACTAGCGGGTACAATGAGCAGTTCTTC
TRBV6-1	TRBD1	TRBJ1-2	.	CASSEAGQGYGYTF	TGTGCCAGCAGTGAAGCGGGACAGGGCTATGGCTACACCTTC
TRBV5-8	TRBD2	TRBJ2-1	.	CASSLGLADNEQFF	TGTGCCAGCAGCTTGGGACTAGCGGACAATGAGCAGTTCTTC
TRBV6-1	.	TRBJ1-1	.	CASSERASAIKNTEAFF	TGTGCCAGCAGTGAAAGGGCGTCCGCGATTAAGAACACTGAAGCTTTCTTT
TRBV6-5	.	TRBJ2-7	.	CASSYSNLASATEQYF	TGTGCCAGCAGTTACTCGAATCTAGCTTCAGCTACCGAGCAGTACTTC
TRBV5-5	.	TRBJ1-3	.	CASSLYRGSGNTIYF	TGTGCCAGCAGCTTGTATAGGGGGTCTGGAAACACCATATATTTT
TRBV7-2	TRBD1	TRBJ1-1	.	CASSGGQLSNTEAFF	TGTGCCAGCAGCGGGGGACAGCTATCGAACACTGAAGCTTTCTTT
TRBV30	.	TRBJ2-1	.	CAWSVGLEFEQFF	TGTGCCTGGAGTGTTGGGCTAGAATTTGAGCAGTTCTTC
TRBV9	TRBD1	TRBJ1-4	.	CASSVGQGTNEKLFF	TGTGCCAGCAGCGTGGGACAGGGAACTAATGAAAAACTGTTTTTT
TRBV11-1	.	TRBJ2-5	.	CASSLRGLEETQYF	TGTGCCAGCAGCTTAAGGGGACTTGAAGAGACCCAGTACTTC
TRBV5-1	.	TRBJ2-5	once	CASSLGGVQETQYF	TGCGCCAGCAGCTTGGGCGGGGTTCAAGAGACCCAGTACTTC